These 21 T cell receptor beta chains were sequenced from one sample in a study of stem cell transplantation in POMP-related autoinflammatory disease. Sequencing was performed with immunoSEQ multiplex PCR; in TCRdb, only in-frame clones are kept and a portion is missing. The sample holds some 30,000 clones, just over 85% seen once. This specimen consisted of CD4+ T cells from PBMCs, obtained before stem cell transplantation. The receptors come from a human donor with POMP-related autoinflammation and immune dysregulation (PRAID).

The chain is built from TRBV19 and TRBJ1-2; perhaps TRBD1 as D (6 bases). With 3 bases removed from V and 2 bases from J, the gap between germline ends came to 13 bases. This CDR3 is 15 amino acids long. Germline V gene data show CDR1 as LNHDA and CDR2 as SQIVND (reference sequence). CDR3 region: CASSIRTGRNYGYTF. In DNA form, the CDR3 reads TGTGCCAGTAGTATCCGAACAGGGCGAAACTATGGCTACACCTTC. The full variable domain, rest sourced from reference TRBV19 and TRBJ1-2, is DGGITQSPKYLFRKEGQNVTLSCEQNLNHDAMYWYRQDPGQGLRLIYYSQIVNDFQKGDIAEGYSVSREKKESFPLTVTSAQKNPTAFYLCASSIRTGRNYGYTFGSGTRLTVV.

The V and J genes are TRBV23-1 and TRBJ2-7, with a possible D match to TRBD2 (5 bases). TRBV23-1 is classed as an ORF, of uncertain function. This CDR3 is built from 14 residues. Deletions cut 7 bases from V and 2 bases from J, with 15 bases between. CDR3 amino acids: CASTITGVTYEQYF. The CDR3 DNA reads TGCGCCAGCACCATCACCGGGGTCACCTACGAGCAGTACTTC.

The genes are TRBV2 and TRBJ1-4; 8 nucleotides match TRBD1. Germline loops: CDR1 SNHLY, CDR2 FYNNEI. The CDR3 length is 14 residues. V was clipped by 4 bases and J by 7 bases; unmatched bases: 5. CDR3 sequence: CASSANRGSEKLFF. The CDR3 bases are TGTGCCAGCAGTGCCAACAGGGGGTCTGAAAAACTGTTTTTT. The whole variable domain, filled in from reference TRBV2 and TRBJ1-4, reads EPEVTQTPSHQVTQMGQEVILRCVPISNHLYFYWYRQILGQKVEFLVSFYNNEISEKSEIFDDQFSVERPDGSNFTLKIRSTKLEDSAMYFCASSANRGSEKLFFGSGTQLSVL.

The chain employs TRBV29-1 and TRBJ2-7, with a possible D match to TRBD2 (7 bases). This CDR3 has 12 amino acids. Germline V gene data show CDR1 as SQVTM and CDR2 as ANQGSEA. Trimming shortened V by 6 bases and J by 3 bases, and 12 bases separated the two germline ends. DNA for the CDR3: TGCAGCGTGCGGGGAGGGGGCTACGAGCAGTACTTC. Translation gives CSVRGGGYEQYF.

This sequence joins TRBV10-3 and TRBJ1-5; 7 bases map to TRBD1. V was clipped by 8 bases and J by 5 bases; unmatched bases: 6. The germline V gene has CDR1 ENHRY and CDR2 SYGVKD. CDR3 length: 13 residues. As DNA, the CDR3 is TGTGCCATCGCGGACAGGCAAGATCAGCCCCAGCATTTT. This translates into CAIADRQDQPQHF.

The CDR3 spells CASSEGRARDTQYF. The CDR3 DNA follows: TGCGCCAGCAGCGAAGGGAGGGCTAGAGATACGCAGTATTTT. The chain links TRBV5-1 to TRBJ2-3; 7 nucleotides agree with TRBD2. The CDR3 is 14 amino acids. Germline assignment: CDR1 SGHRS and CDR2 YFSETQ. Trimming removed 4 bases from V and 5 bases from J; junction bases left unmatched: 7.

The V and J genes are TRBV6-1 and TRBJ2-3, with 7 nucleotides matching TRBD1. This CDR3 has 13 residues. Germline V CDR1 and CDR2: MNHNS, SASEGT. The V and J ends lost 2 bases and 4 bases, in that order; junction bases with no gene match: 0. DNA for the CDR3: TGTGCCAGCAGTGAACAGGGGGCAGATACGCAGTATTTT. Amino acid sequence: CASSEQGADTQYF.

The J gene is TRBJ2-4, the V gene TRBV4-1, with TRBD1 identical over 12 bases. V lost 3 bases, J lost 6 bases, and 6 bases stayed unmatched. The CDR3 extends over 16 amino acids. Germline V CDR1 and CDR2: MGHRA, YSYEKL. The CDR3 reads CASSQGQGALVNIQYF. The CDR3 bases are TGCGCCAGCAGCCAGGGACAGGGGGCTCTGGTAAACATTCAGTACTTC.

This clone was picked up a small number of times. The chain couples TRBV7-9 to TRBJ1-6; a possible D gene is TRBD1 (5 bases). Germline CDR1 is SEHNR and CDR2 is FQNEAQ (reference sequence). The V gene lost 1 base and the J gene lost 6 bases, with 10 bases spanning the gap. The CDR3 loop spans 15 amino acids. Written as DNA, the CDR3 is TGTGCCAGCAGCTTAGGGGGGAGTTCTAATTCACCCCTCCACTTT. Encoded protein: CASSLGGSSNSPLHF.

With regard to this clone: One end of the junction varies from germline; a read error may be responsible. The V and J genes are TRBV10-3 and TRBJ2-7, with D unresolved. CDR3 length equals 14 residues. Germline V gives CDR1 ENHRY, CDR2 SYGVKD. Written as DNA, the CDR3 is TGTGCCATCAGTGAGTCGATTGACCGTCCTGCATTTAGCTTC. It specifies CAISESIDRPAFSF.

This chain uses TRBV5-4 with TRBJ1-2, with D unresolved. This CDR3 has 15 amino acids. Germline values: CDR1 SGHNT, CDR2 YYREEE (reference sequence). V was clipped by 7 bases and J by 0 bases, with 16 bases between them. The CDR3 coding sequence is TGTGCCAGCGCCCGCAGCTATGACCCTAACTATGGCTACACCTTC. It encodes CASARSYDPNYGYTF.

Here the CDR3 reads CASSLERGLWNTEAFF. DNA for the CDR3: TGTGCCAGCAGCTTGGAAAGGGGGCTGTGGAACACTGAAGCTTTCTTT. V and J are TRBV5-6 and TRBJ1-1; TRBD1 agrees at 7 bases. The CDR3 covers 16 residues. V lost 0 bases, J lost 1 base, and 6 bases stayed unmatched. Germline lookup yields CDR1 SGHDT and CDR2 YYEEEE.

The gene calls are TRBV15 and TRBJ2-1, with a weak D call TRBD1 (6 bases). Trimming removed 6 bases from V and 2 bases from J, with 8 bases in between. The CDR3 is 13 residues long. Per the germline V gene, CDR1 is LNHNV and CDR2 is YYDKDF (reference sequence). The CDR3 DNA reads TGTGCCACCAGAGGGACACCCTACAATGAGCAGTTCTTC. Amino acid sequence: CATRGTPYNEQFF.

The CDR3 is CASSEHQPSIRAFF. The CDR3 DNA follows: TGTGCCAGCAGTGAACATCAGCCTTCGATTCGGGCTTTCTTT. This chain joins TRBV6-1 and TRBJ1-1; unclear D gene. Germline V gene sequence: CDR1 MNHNS, CDR2 SASEGT. The CDR3 sequence is 14 residues long. V was pared by 2 bases and J by 11 bases, with 18 bases between.

The chain links TRBV6-5 to TRBJ1-2; 8 bases agree with TRBD1. Germline V lookup: CDR1 MNHEY, CDR2 SVGAGI. There are 14 residues in the CDR3. Germline trimming cut 1 base from V and 6 bases from J; bases unmatched to any gene: 4. CDR3 in DNA: TGTGCCAGCAGTTACTGGACAGGGAGGAATGGCTACACCTTC. Its translation is CASSYWTGRNGYTF.

V and J are TRBV19 and TRBJ1-1; D is uncertain. V shed 5 bases and J shed 0 bases, with 10 bases lying between them. The CDR3 is 14 amino acids. Germline loops: CDR1 LNHDA, CDR2 SQIVND (reference sequence). The CDR3 loop reads CASSPLRVNTEAFF. The CDR3 coding sequence is TGTGCCAGTAGTCCCCTGCGGGTGAACACTGAAGCTTTCTTT. Variable domain in full (rest from reference TRBV19 and TRBJ1-1): DGGITQSPKYLFRKEGQNVTLSCEQNLNHDAMYWYRQDPGQGLRLIYYSQIVNDFQKGDIAEGYSVSREKKESFPLTVTSAQKNPTAFYLCASSPLRVNTEAFFGQGTRLTVV.

The chain employs TRBV5-4 and TRBJ2-1; TRBD2 is a possible D gene (6 bases). Trimming shortened V by 0 bases and J by 2 bases, and 6 bases separated the two germline ends. CDR1 is SGHNT, CDR2 YYREEE, per germline (reference sequence). The CDR3 is made up of 14 amino acids. CDR3 DNA sequence: TGTGCCAGCAGCTTGGGGGGGGCCTACAATGAGCAGTTCTTC. Protein: CASSLGGAYNEQFF.

The rearrangement links TRBV18 to TRBJ1-4, with D possibly TRBD1 on 5 matching bases. Germline loops: CDR1 KGHSH, CDR2 LQKENI. The length of the CDR3 is 16 residues. V lost 3 bases and J 8 bases, leaving 19 bases between the germline ends. The CDR3 sequence is CASSPTLGDGSEKLFF. The CDR3 nucleotides are TGTGCCAGCTCACCGACCCTTGGGGACGGATCAGAAAAACTGTTTTTT.

This rearrangement joins TRBV20-1 to TRBJ2-3; D call uncertain. The V gene's germline CDR1 is DFQATT and CDR2 SNEGSKA (reference sequence). The CDR3 contains 9 residues. This CDR3 reads CRGTDTQYF. The CDR3 nucleotides are TGCAGAGGTACAGATACGCAGTATTTT.

CDR3 DNA: TGTGCCAGCAGCAAACAGGGGACAGATCAGCCCCAGCATTTT. This encodes CASSKQGTDQPQHF. The chain couples TRBV5-5 to TRBJ1-5; the match to TRBD1 covers 7 bases. Germline lookup yields CDR1 SGHKS and CDR2 YYEKEE (reference sequence). CDR3 length: 14 residues. Trimming took 4 bases from V and 5 from J; bases not matched to a gene: 6.

This chain connects TRBV20-1 to TRBJ1-5; TRBD1 might be the D (5 bases). Germline values: CDR1 DFQATT, CDR2 SNEGSKA (reference sequence). The length of the CDR3 is 11 residues. V was cut by 4 bases and J by 7 bases, with 8 bases left in between. In DNA form, the CDR3 reads TGCAGTGCTACCCAGGGCCAGCCCCAGCATTTT. Translating gives CSATQGQPQHF.